This TCR beta chain was captured by sequencing in a study of naive and memory T cell subsets. Overall study results and limits: The RNA method is potentially sensitive to activation and differentiation changes.

Whole blood, around 2.5 ml, came from adult healthy volunteers. The library had UMIs added by 3' ligation of an oligonucleotide to TCR cDNA. Reverse transcription used DNase-treated unsorted total RNA, aiming for roughly 1 to 1000 ng. Germline values: CDR1 LNHDA, CDR2 SQIVND (reference sequence). CDR3 length: 17 amino acids. V shed 7 bases and J 1 base; nucleotides not matched to a gene: 13. Blood and skin TCR RNA was reverse transcribed with alpha and beta constant primers. TCRdb processed the 5' RACE reads anew with MiXCR; each CDR3 protein has one entry. The sample carries under 25,000 distinct CDR3 sequences, approximately 3.9% recorded once. This clonotype has a count of ten or more. What it recognizes is unknown.

This sequence was found in a male donor in good health. The chain carries TRBV19 and TRBJ2-1; 7 bases agree with TRBD2. CDR3 amino acids: CASTPSFAGASYNEQFF. In nucleotides, the CDR3 is TGTGCCAGTACCCCTTCTTTTGCGGGAGCATCCTACAATGAGCAGTTCTTC.